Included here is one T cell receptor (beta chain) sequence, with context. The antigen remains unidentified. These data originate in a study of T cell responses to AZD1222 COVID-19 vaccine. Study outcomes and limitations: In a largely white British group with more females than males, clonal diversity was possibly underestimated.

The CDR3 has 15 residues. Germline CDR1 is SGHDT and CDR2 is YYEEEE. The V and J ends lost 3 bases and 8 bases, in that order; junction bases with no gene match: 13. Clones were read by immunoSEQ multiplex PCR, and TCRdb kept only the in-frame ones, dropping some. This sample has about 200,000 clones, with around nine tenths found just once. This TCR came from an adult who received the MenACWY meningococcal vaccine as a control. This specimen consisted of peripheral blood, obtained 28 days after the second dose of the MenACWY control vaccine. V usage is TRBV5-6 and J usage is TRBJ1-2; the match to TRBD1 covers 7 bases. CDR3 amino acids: CASSYDNRGVGGYTF. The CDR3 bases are TGTGCCAGCAGCTACGACAACAGGGGTGTGGGAGGCTACACCTTC. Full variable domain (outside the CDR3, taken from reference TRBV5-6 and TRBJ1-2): DAGVTQSPTHLIKTRGQQVTLRCSPKSGHDTVSWYQQALGQGPQFIFQYYEEEERQRGNFPDRFSGHQFPNYSSELNVNALLLGDSALYLCASSYDNRGVGGYTFGSGTRLTVV.